The present TCR beta chain was sequenced within a study of PD-L1 blockade in urothelial cancer. About this clone: The antigen remains undetermined.

Regarding time point: pretreatment peripheral blood. Each patient presented with locally advanced or metastatic urothelial carcinoma. Synthetic TCR analog templates were added to each PCR reaction. Assay used: immunoSEQ multiplex PCR; TCRdb lists only in-frame clones, some missing. The table records tens of thousands of clones, approximately 88% of them present only once. Trimming cost V 1 base and J 4 bases, with 14 bases left between them. This CDR3 contains 15 residues. Germline loops: CDR1 SGHDT, CDR2 YYEEEE. Overall study findings and caveats: Durable-benefit patients expanded tumor-associated blood clones more at 3 weeks. Below-median pretreatment blood TCR clonality was associated with improved progression-free and overall survival.

The V and J genes are TRBV5-6 and TRBJ1-2; D not certain. This TCR was recovered from a woman aged 60-70 years with urothelial cancer. Sequences were derived from PBMCs, sampled around atezolizumab (anti-PD-L1) treatment. The CDR3 nucleotides read TGTGCCAGCAGCTTGCGGCTCCGGCGGGGCTATGGCTACACCTTC. Its translation: CASSLRLRRGYGYTF.